Presented here are 25 T cell receptor beta chains from one specimen sequenced in a study. TCRdb used MiXCR to reprocess the RT-PCR reads, holding one entry per CDR3 protein. In the table there are hundreds of thousands of distinct CDR3 sequences, 12% to 15% of which are singletons. Material: memory CD4+ T cells from blood. The receptors originated from a female donor in good health, serving as a healthy control.

The chain is built from TRBV4-1 and TRBJ2-7; weak D call: TRBD2 (6 bases). Germline V lookup: CDR1 MGHRA, CDR2 YSYEKL. Trimming took 4 bases from V and 0 from J, leaving 19 bases between them. This CDR3 region has 17 residues. CDR3 in amino acids: CASSLRETAASSYEQYF. CDR3 bases: TGCGCCAGCAGCCTCCGGGAGACGGCTGCTAGCTCCTACGAGCAGTACTTC.

This clonotype was detected ten times or more. The J gene is TRBJ1-2, the V gene TRBV12-3 or TRBV12-4; D ambiguous. The ends were cut back, 0 bases at V and 8 bases at J, with 10 bases in the middle. This CDR3 comprises 13 residues. The CDR3 sequence: CASSLALAAGYTF. CDR3 coding DNA: TGTGCCAGCAGTTTAGCGCTGGCGGCGGGCTACACCTTC.

This clonotype was observed a handful of times. This rearrangement joins TRBV9 to TRBJ2-7; D unclear. CDR3 length equals 15 residues. Trimming removed 0 bases from V and 6 bases from J, with 16 bases in between. Germline CDR1 is SGDLS and CDR2 is YYNGEE. CDR3 in DNA: TGTGCCAGCAGCGTAGTCTCGGGTGGGGTCGGCGAGCAGTACTTC. Encoded protein: CASSVVSGGVGEQYF.

The rearrangement uses TRBV6-4 and TRBJ2-2; the D gene is possibly TRBD2 (6 bases). The V and J ends lost 7 bases and 1 base respectively, with 10 bases between them. CDR1 is MRHNA and CDR2 is SNTAGT in the germline V gene. The CDR3 is 14 amino acids. Written as DNA, the CDR3 is TGTGCCAGCATGACTAGAGAGAACACCGGGGAGCTGTTTTTT. It yields the protein CASMTRENTGELFF.

This clonotype turned up a few times. J is TRBJ1-6 and V is TRBV7-9; D is uncertain. Germline values: CDR1 SEHNR, CDR2 FQNEAQ (reference sequence). The CDR3 consists of 15 residues. Trimming took 4 bases from V and 4 from J, leaving 11 bases between them. The CDR3 nucleotides read TGTGCCAGCAGCTCCGGGCCCACTTATAATTCACCCCTCCACTTT. Its translation: CASSSGPTYNSPLHF.

V and J are TRBV10-3 and TRBJ1-1, with D unresolved. The CDR3 covers 14 residues. Germline CDR1 is ENHRY and CDR2 is SYGVKD. V dropped 4 bases and J dropped 4 bases, with 13 bases sitting between them. CDR3 sequence (DNA): TGTGCCATCAGTGCAGAGGGATTGCGCACTGAAGCTTTCTTT. It is translated as CAISAEGLRTEAFF.

V and J are TRBV6-2 or TRBV6-3 and TRBJ1-1, with 8 bases lining up with TRBD1. The CDR3 runs 16 residues. The germline V gene has CDR1 MNHEY and CDR2 SVGEGT. J was trimmed by 4 bases and V by 7 bases; bases with no gene match: 14. CDR3 loop: CASTWDRRSSGTEAFF. As DNA, the CDR3 is TGTGCCAGCACGTGGGACAGGCGCTCCTCTGGCACTGAAGCTTTCTTT.

V gene TRBV7-3 combines with J gene TRBJ2-5; 9 bases align to TRBD2. Trimming removed 0 bases from V and 1 base from J; junction bases left unmatched: 3. The CDR3 runs to 16 residues. CDR1 and CDR2 from the germline V gene are SGHTA and FQGTGA. The CDR3 DNA follows: TGTGCCAGCAGCTTAACCCCTAGCGGGACCCAAGAGACCCAGTACTTC. It is translated as CASSLTPSGTQETQYF.

This clonotype was counted many times. The chain combines TRBV4-2 with TRBJ2-1; 8 nucleotides match TRBD2. The CDR3 consists of 16 residues. CDR1 LGHNA and CDR2 YNFKEQ come from the germline V gene. J lost 8 bases, V lost 2 bases, and 11 bases had no gene match. The CDR3 reads CASSQRAGAPTDEQFF. CDR3 nucleotides: TGTGCCAGCAGCCAACGAGCGGGGGCCCCGACCGATGAGCAGTTCTTC.

The CDR3, as DNA: TGCGCCAGCGTTCAGAAGGATACGCAGTATTTT. Its protein product is CASVQKDTQYF. This rearrangement joins TRBV5-1 to TRBJ2-3; no firm D call. Germline CDR1 reads SGHRS; CDR2 reads YFSETQ. V shed 7 bases and J shed 6 bases, with 9 bases lying between them. This CDR3 has 11 amino acids.

CDR3 protein: CASSPGAQYEQYF. The CDR3 DNA follows: TGTGCCAGCAGCCCCGGGGCTCAGTACGAGCAGTACTTC. The chain uses TRBV14 and TRBJ2-7; D could derive from TRBD1 or TRBD2 (5 bases each). The germline V gene has CDR1 SGHDN and CDR2 FVKESK. CDR3 length: 13 amino acids. Between the trimmed V and J ends, which lost 4 bases and 4 bases, there was a span of 11 bases.

This clonotype was seen ten or more times. This chain connects TRBV6-4 to TRBJ2-7; D is unresolved. Germline V gene sequence: CDR1 MRHNA, CDR2 SNTAGT. The germline V and J ends were trimmed by 1 base and 1 base, with 11 bases remaining between them. The CDR3 spans 15 residues. The CDR3 DNA reads TGTGCCAGCAGTGACTTCGGTATTAGTTCCTACGAGCAGTACTTC. Its translation: CASSDFGISSYEQYF.

In its sample, this clonotype was seen a few times. The rearrangement links TRBV6-2 or TRBV6-3 to TRBJ2-4; 11 positions agree with TRBD1. Germline-derived CDR1 and CDR2 are MNHEY and SVGEGT. Losses at the gene ends were 8 bases for V and 7 bases for J; bases not matched to a gene: 7. The CDR3 loop spans 14 amino acids. CDR3 nucleotide sequence: TGTGCCAGCGCTGATAGGACAGGGGGCAACATTCAGTACTTC. This codes for CASADRTGGNIQYF.

The V gene is TRBV6-5, the J gene TRBJ2-1, with D uncertain. CDR1 and CDR2 from the germline V gene are MNHEY and SVGAGI. Trimming stripped 2 bases from V and 13 bases from J, with 15 bases between. The CDR3 contains 13 residues. The CDR3, as DNA: TGTGCCAGCAGTTACCCCCCGACATTAAGCCAGTTCTTC. This sequence encodes CASSYPPTLSQFF.

This clonotype has just a few counts. The rearrangement uses TRBV4-3 and TRBJ1-1, with 7 positions matching TRBD1. The CDR3 loop spans 15 amino acids. V shed 0 bases, J shed 5 bases, and the junction held 6 bases outside the gene matches. Germline V lookup: CDR1 LGHNA, CDR2 YSLEER. The CDR3 region has the DNA TGCGCCAGCAGCCAAGATGGGGACAGCGGAACTGAAGCTTTCTTT. Encoded protein: CASSQDGDSGTEAFF.

The chain links TRBV20-1 to TRBJ1-2; 7 bases map to TRBD1. The germline V gene encodes CDR1 DFQATT and CDR2 SNEGSKA (reference sequence). Losses at the gene ends were 3 bases for V and 0 bases for J; bases not matched to a gene: 7. This CDR3 is 15 amino acids long. CDR3 coding DNA: TGCAGTGCTAGTCCCTCGGACAGGCCTAACTATGGCTACACCTTC. This gives the protein CSASPSDRPNYGYTF.

This clonotype was counted only a few times. This sequence joins TRBV7-2 and TRBJ2-2, with D possibly being TRBD1 (5 bases). The CDR3 has 16 residues. Germline values: CDR1 SGHTA, CDR2 FQGNSA. V shed 1 base and J shed 6 bases, with 15 bases lying between them. Written as DNA, the CDR3 is TGTGCCAGCAGCTTAGGCGTTCAGGGATTCGCCGGGGAGCTGTTTTTT. This gives the protein CASSLGVQGFAGELFF.

This clonotype was recorded a few times. In DNA form, the CDR3 reads TGTGCCCTTAAGGGCCCAAACACTGAAGCTTTCTTT. This sequence encodes CALKGPNTEAFF. This rearrangement joins TRBV10-3 to TRBJ1-1; no clear D gene. Trimming stripped 11 bases from V and 2 bases from J, with 12 bases between. This CDR3 has 12 residues. The germline V gene encodes CDR1 ENHRY and CDR2 SYGVKD.

In its sample, this clonotype was seen many times. V usage is TRBV6-5 and J usage is TRBJ1-5, with TRBD1 identical over 8 bases. The junction had 8 bases not matched to a gene; V was cut back by 6 bases and J by 7 bases. This CDR3 has 14 amino acids. CDR1 is MNHEY and CDR2 is SVGAGI in the germline V gene. CDR3 protein: CASRPQQGGQPQHF. CDR3 in DNA: TGTGCCAGCAGACCCCAACAGGGGGGACAGCCCCAGCATTTT.

This clonotype has only a few counts. The V and J genes are TRBV6-6 and TRBJ1-5, with TRBD1 matching over 7 bases. Germline-derived CDR1 and CDR2 are MNHNY and SVGAGI (reference sequence). With V trimmed by 5 bases and J by 7 bases, 8 bases remained unmatched. The CDR3 extends over 14 amino acids. In nucleotides, the CDR3 is TGTGCCAGCAGTCGACAGGGAGAAAGACAGCCCCAGCATTTT. Its protein is CASSRQGERQPQHF.

This clonotype came up many times. The rearrangement links TRBV20-1 to TRBJ2-1, with TRBD2 matching over 11 bases. The J segment lost 6 bases and the V segment lost 6 bases, leaving 4 bases of the junction unmatched. The CDR3 extends over 13 amino acids. CDR1 and CDR2 from the germline V gene are DFQATT and SNEGSKA (reference sequence). In DNA form, the CDR3 reads TGCAGTGCGCGTAGCGGGGGGGCCAATGAGCAGTTCTTC. It codes for CSARSGGANEQFF.

This clonotype turned up a few times. The rearrangement uses TRBV7-2 and TRBJ2-3; weak D call: TRBD1 (5 bases). Germline V lookup: CDR1 SGHTA, CDR2 FQGNSA. This CDR3 has 18 residues. V lost 0 bases and J lost 4, with 20 bases in between. In DNA, the CDR3 is TGTGCCAGCAGCTTAGCGTGGGGCCAGGGTGTTGGAGCAGATACGCAGTATTTT. Translated, it gives CASSLAWGQGVGADTQYF.

In its sample, this clonotype was seen a few times. The V gene is TRBV20-1, the J gene TRBJ2-1; D gene ambiguous. The V gene lost 6 bases and the J gene lost 6 bases, with 12 bases spanning the gap. From germline, CDR1 is DFQATT and CDR2 SNEGSKA (reference sequence). The CDR3 is 12 amino acids. The CDR3 coding sequence is TGCAGTGCAGTTTACTACCTCAATGAGCAGTTCTTC. Protein product: CSAVYYLNEQFF.

This clonotype was seen a few times. The chain joins TRBV11-2 to TRBJ2-5, with D tentatively TRBD1 or TRBD2 (5 bases each). The CDR3 runs 15 residues. In germline, CDR1 is SGHAT, CDR2 FQNNGV. V lost 5 bases and J 3 bases, leaving 16 bases between the germline ends. The CDR3 coding sequence is TGTGCCAGCAGCCCTTCCAGTGGGGGAGAAGAGACCCAGTACTTC. Its protein is CASSPSSGGEETQYF.

This clonotype was detected only a few times. The gene calls are TRBV28 and TRBJ2-7; D remains unclear. Germline loops: CDR1 MDHEN, CDR2 SYDVKM. The ends were cut back, 6 bases at V and 2 bases at J, with 11 bases in the middle. The length of the CDR3 is 13 residues. The CDR3 DNA is TGTGCCAGCAGCCCCCATAAGACCTACGAGCAGTACTTC. Its translation: CASSPHKTYEQYF. Complete variable domain (other parts from reference TRBV28 and TRBJ2-7): DVKVTQSSRYLVKRTGEKVFLECVQDMDHENMFWYRQDPGLGLRLIYFSYDVKMKEKGDIPEGYSVSREKKERFSLILESASTNQTSMYLCASSPHKTYEQYFGPGTRLTVT.